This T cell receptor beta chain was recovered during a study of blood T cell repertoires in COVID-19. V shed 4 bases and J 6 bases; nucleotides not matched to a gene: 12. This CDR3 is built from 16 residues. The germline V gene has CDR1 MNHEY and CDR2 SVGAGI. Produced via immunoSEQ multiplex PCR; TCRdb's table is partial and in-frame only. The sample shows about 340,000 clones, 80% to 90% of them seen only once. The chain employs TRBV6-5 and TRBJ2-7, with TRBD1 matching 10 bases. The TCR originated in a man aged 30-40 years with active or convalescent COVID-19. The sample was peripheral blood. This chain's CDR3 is CASSLGHGTGATEQYF. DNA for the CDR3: TGTGCCAGCAGTTTAGGTCATGGGACAGGGGCCACCGAGCAGTACTTC.